This T cell receptor beta chain was sequenced for a study of T-cell reconstitution after alpha-beta-depleted transplantation in children. This clonotype appeared many times. The target antigen is unknown. The CDR3 contains 14 residues. Germline V gene data show CDR1 as SGHAT and CDR2 as FQNNGV. Germline trimming cut 3 bases from V and 8 bases from J; bases unmatched to any gene: 6. Study-level findings and limits: There were reportedly several hundred expanded graft clones from which alpha-beta T cells came about two months after transplant.

The library targeted TCRbeta and was prepared with unique molecular identifiers. TCRdb re-derived calls from the PCR reads in MiXCR, one entry per CDR3 protein. In the table there are hundreds of thousands of distinct CDR3 sequences, just under 8.5% of which are singletons. The chain uses TRBV11-2 and TRBJ1-4; 7 bases map to TRBD1. The material sequenced was PBMCs, mostly from graft donor cells, taken 180 days after TCRalphabeta/CD19-depleted stem cell transplant. The sequence was collected from a male patient younger than 18 who had a stem cell transplant for acute lymphoblastic leukemia, so the T cells may come from the graft donor. The CDR3 loop is CASSLTGNQEKLFF. In DNA, the CDR3 is TGTGCCAGCAGCTTGACAGGGAATCAGGAAAAACTGTTTTTT.